A single sample gave rise to the 8 T cell receptor beta chains below, sequenced in a study of T cells in Graves' hyperthyroidism and ophthalmopathy. From RNA transcripts, TCR beta CDR3 regions were amplified. RT-PCR in the first round (using the HTBI primer set) targeted the TCR CDR3. From the multiplex PCR reads, TCRdb called clonotypes with MiXCR, one entry per CDR3 protein. Of under 600,000 distinct CDR3 sequences listed, around 16% were seen once; the top ten hold roughly 3.3%. The sequencing input was blood. These receptors originate from a woman aged 40 to 50 with Graves' ophthalmopathy.

This clonotype was observed many times. The J gene is TRBJ2-7, the V gene TRBV7-8, with D uncertain. The germline V gene has CDR1 SGHVS and CDR2 FQNEAQ. This CDR3 contains 14 residues. Deletions cut 2 bases from V and 0 bases from J, with 8 bases between. Here the CDR3 DNA reads TGTGCCAGCAGCTTATATGTGAGCTCCTACGAGCAGTACTTC. It translates to CASSLYVSSYEQYF.

This clonotype was detected only a few times. The chain recombines TRBV28 with TRBJ1-4, with D possibly matching TRBD1 (6 bases). Trimming removed 5 bases from V and 4 bases from J, with 17 bases in between. Germline-derived CDR1 and CDR2 are MDHEN and SYDVKM. There are 16 residues in the CDR3. This CDR3 is CASSPQGFGGNEKLFF. For the CDR3, the DNA is TGTGCCAGCAGTCCCCAGGGGTTTGGGGGTAATGAAAAACTGTTTTTT.

The rearrangement joins TRBV3-1 to TRBJ1-1, with 8 bases identical to TRBD1. Germline V gene lookup returns CDR1 LGHDT and CDR2 YNNKEL (reference sequence). The V and J ends lost 2 bases and 5 bases, in that order; junction bases with no gene match: 7. The CDR3 loop spans 15 amino acids. The CDR3 region is CASSQSDRDSTEAFF. Here the CDR3 DNA reads TGTGCCAGCAGCCAATCGGACAGGGACTCGACTGAAGCTTTCTTT.

This clonotype showed up many times. The rearrangement links TRBV20-1 to TRBJ2-3; D is possibly TRBD1 (6 bases). V was pared by 3 bases and J by 3 bases, with 16 bases between. Germline loops: CDR1 DFQATT, CDR2 SNEGSKA (reference sequence). The length of the CDR3 is 15 residues. DNA for the CDR3: TGCAGTGCTAGTCTGGGGGCAGGGTGGACAGATACGCAGTATTTT. As protein: CSASLGAGWTDTQYF.

The V and J genes are TRBV7-9 and TRBJ2-7; D gene uncertain. This CDR3 comprises 16 residues. Deletions cut 0 bases from V and 0 bases from J, with 12 bases between. CDR1 is SEHNR, CDR2 FQNEAQ, per germline (reference sequence). The CDR3 DNA follows: TGTGCCAGCAGCTTAGCCCGCGGAACATTCTCCTACGAGCAGTACTTC. Amino acids: CASSLARGTFSYEQYF.

In this sample, this clonotype turned up many times. This chain links TRBV30 with TRBJ1-3; D not certain. The CDR3 sequence is 16 residues long. Germline CDR1 reads GTSNPN; CDR2 reads SVGIG (reference sequence). V was pared by 0 bases and J by 0 bases, with 12 bases between. CDR3: CAWSVGHESSGNTIYF. CDR3 nucleotide sequence: TGTGCCTGGAGTGTCGGGCACGAGAGCTCTGGAAACACCATATATTTT.

This clonotype was found many times. The rearrangement joins TRBV6-1 to TRBJ2-5; 9 bases line up with TRBD1. V was clipped by 9 bases and J by 4 bases; unmatched bases: 9. The germline CDR1 and CDR2 sequences are MNHNS and SASEGT. This CDR3 has 14 residues. The CDR3 sequence: CASQRGQGVETQYF. The CDR3 nucleotides read TGTGCCAGTCAGCGGGGACAGGGAGTAGAGACCCAGTACTTC.

In this sample, this clonotype turned up many times. This chain joins TRBV3-1 and TRBJ2-1; 12 bases agree with TRBD2. After removal of 3 bases from V and 2 bases from J, the junction contained 8 bases not matched to a gene. CDR3 length: 18 amino acids. Germline V gene lookup returns CDR1 LGHDT and CDR2 YNNKEL (reference sequence). The CDR3 nucleotides are TGTGCCAGCAGCCACGCTCTAGCGGGAGGGCTCGCCTACAATGAGCAGTTCTTC. This encodes CASSHALAGGLAYNEQFF.